Detailed here is one T cell receptor beta chain. There is no known antigen for this receptor. No base quality information exists; no much larger clone differs at one position. Libraries were constructed by 5' RACE. TCRdb lists the instrument as NextSeq 500. The TCR library protocol attached a unique molecular identifier to each TCR cDNA molecule to allow correction of PCR and sequencing errors. Per the source publication's procedure: TCR identification, UMI-based error correction and CDR3 extraction were all carried out with Decombinator tools. TCRs above a frequency of 2 per 1,000, corresponding to the top 1% of the tumor frequency distribution, were defined as expanded. Each repertoire was subsampled 100 times to 5,000 TCRs, after which Renyi diversity was computed with the R vegan package. To build CDR3 similarity networks, amino acid triplet string-kernel similarity was used, and CDR3s were connected when their pairwise similarity was above 0.82. TCRdb cleaned the public reads at Q25 with fastp, built clones with MiXCR and kept in-frame beta chains. CDR3 protein sequences are deduplicated, and each keeps its most common genes and DNA. The V and J calls, along with clone size, are taken from TCRdb and not from the paper's own processing. The sample records about 92,000 distinct CDR3 sequences, approximately 12% of which are singletons. About 41% of the sample rests with the top ten.

The data derive from a study of spatial heterogeneity in lung cancer (dated by TCRdb to about 2019). About the study as a whole: Beta-chain transcripts were consistently detected in greater numbers than alpha-chain transcripts, which likely reflected higher beta-chain transcript abundance. In the raw uncorrected reads, each unique combination of TCR and UMI appeared more than ten times on average. In non-small cell lung cancer, the study quantitatively compared TCR alpha and beta repertoires across several tumor regions, matched nontumor lung, and blood. The study linked features of the TCR repertoire to counts of nonsynonymous mutations, which were determined by whole-exome sequencing of tumor tissue. Both alpha and beta chains were TCR-sequenced in 210 or so tumor regions, 64 matched nontumor lung samples and more than 50 PBMC samples obtained at surgery. On the study overall, not on this receptor specifically: Confirming at a functional level the hypothesis that regional TCRs recognize regional mutations was considered to require additional single-cell paired TCR alpha and beta sequencing. Ubiquitous expanded tumor TCRs were found in blood more often at tumor resection than at routine follow-up.

Per the germline V gene, SGHRS is the CDR1 and YFSETQ is the CDR2. The cysteine opens and the phenylalanine closes a CDR3 of 15 amino acids. Here the CDR3 DNA is all that survives: 45 bases in frame from base 1. V lost 2 bases and J lost 4 bases; the stretch between them is 16 bases long. Read against the paper, the sample's time point label means: sample taken at primary tumor resection. The donors were around 69 patients from the lung TRACERx cohort who had early-stage, untreated non-small cell lung cancer. TCR sequencing used whole RNA extracted from tumor and nontumor lung tissue, or from cryopreserved PBMC samples, without cell sorting. Only patients with enough RNA available from two or more tumor regions were chosen for TCR sequencing.

The sequence was obtained from a male donor with early-stage non-small cell lung cancer. This receptor chain uses TRBV5-1 and TRBJ2-7; the D gene is perhaps TRBD1, on 6 matching bases. The sequenced sample was PBMCs, obtained at surgery. The nucleotide sequence reads as follows: TGCGCCAGCAGCTTTGGAAACAGGGATATTTACGAGCAGTACTTC. This gives the protein CASSFGNRDIYEQYF.